The rows below give T cell receptor beta chains drawn from one sample of a study of CD8 T cells in ankylosing spondylitis. TCRdb ran MiXCR on the 5' RACE reads and lists one entry per CDR3 protein. In the table there are around 770,000 distinct CDR3 sequences, approximately 12% of which are singletons. The sample was blood, either unsorted or a sorted T cell fraction (not recorded which). Source of these receptors: a male donor with ankylosing spondylitis. Both conserved end residues are part of each CDR3.

V	J	CDR3
TRBV30	TRBJ2-7	CAWTLRGRGEQYF
TRBV6-5	TRBJ2-3	CASSYKLPTDTQYF
TRBV7-2	TRBJ2-7	CASSPRGIYGEQYF
TRBV5-1	TRBJ2-1	CASSWPRLAGTSAYNEQFF
TRBV6-1	TRBJ2-7	CASSRQTGTGMTYEQYF
TRBV7-2	TRBJ2-6	CASSWSISGANVLTF
TRBV4-3	TRBJ1-2	CASSQEVAFNYGYTF
TRBV6-1	TRBJ1-2	CASRPSGTALYGYTF
TRBV20-1	TRBJ1-2	CSARGQSFNYGYTF
TRBV6-1	TRBJ1-5	CASSRTGQWPQHF
TRBV4-3	TRBJ2-1	CASSQVGQGRQFF
TRBV7-2	TRBJ1-1	CASSPRMNTEAFF